This TCR beta chain was identified in a study of blood T cell repertoires in COVID-19. As for the study in general: Spain, Italy and the United States supplied samples that represented acute and convalescent COVID-19. The analysed material was cDNA or gDNA that came from T cells, B-cell-depleted T cells, or PBMCs.

The germline V gene encodes CDR1 MNHEY and CDR2 SMNVEV (reference sequence). The CDR3 runs 21 residues. V shed 1 base, J shed 4 bases, and the junction held 16 bases outside the gene matches. As processed by the authors: Amplification from reference gene primers served as the basis for estimated nucleated cell counts. The protocol was immunoSEQ multiplex PCR, while the TCRdb copy is restricted to in-frame clones and leaves out a portion. Clonal size and the V and J genes are those of that table, whereas D and trimming came from the DNA. This sample yields 310,000 or so clones, of which more than 70% are seen a single time; around 1.5% belongs to the top ten.

Input material: peripheral blood. V and J are TRBV27 and TRBJ2-2; 12 bases align to TRBD2. The source of this sequence is a woman between 50 and 59 years old with acute or convalescent COVID-19. CDR3 sequence reads: CASSLLFSLAGGKKGTGELFF. CDR3 bases: TGTGCCAGCAGTTTATTATTTTCGCTAGCGGGAGGGAAGAAGGGCACCGGGGAGCTGTTTTTT.